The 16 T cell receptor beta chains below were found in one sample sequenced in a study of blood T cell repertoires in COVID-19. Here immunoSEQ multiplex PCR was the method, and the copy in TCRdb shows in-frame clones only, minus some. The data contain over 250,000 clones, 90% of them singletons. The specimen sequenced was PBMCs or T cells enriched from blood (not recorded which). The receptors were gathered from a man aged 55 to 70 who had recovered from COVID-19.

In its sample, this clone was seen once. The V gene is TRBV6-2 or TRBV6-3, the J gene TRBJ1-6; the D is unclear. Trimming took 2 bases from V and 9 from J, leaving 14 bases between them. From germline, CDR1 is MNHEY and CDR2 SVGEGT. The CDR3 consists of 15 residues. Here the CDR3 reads CASSYRRGLGSPLHF. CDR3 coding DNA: TGTGCCAGCAGTTACCGGCGGGGATTGGGTTCACCCCTCCACTTT.

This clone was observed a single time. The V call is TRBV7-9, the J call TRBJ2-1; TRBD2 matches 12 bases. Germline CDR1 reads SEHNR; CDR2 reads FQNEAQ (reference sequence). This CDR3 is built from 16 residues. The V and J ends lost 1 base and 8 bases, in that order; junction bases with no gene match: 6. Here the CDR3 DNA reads TGTGCCAGCAGCTTAGATTCTAGCGGGAGGGTTTATGAGCAGTTCTTC. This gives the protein CASSLDSSGRVYEQFF.

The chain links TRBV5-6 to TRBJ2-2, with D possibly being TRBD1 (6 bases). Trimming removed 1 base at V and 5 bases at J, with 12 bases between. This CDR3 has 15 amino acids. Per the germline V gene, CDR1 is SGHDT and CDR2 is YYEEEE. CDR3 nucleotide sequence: TGTGCCAGCAGCTTGTACAGGGCTGGGACCGGGGAGCTGTTTTTT. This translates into CASSLYRAGTGELFF.

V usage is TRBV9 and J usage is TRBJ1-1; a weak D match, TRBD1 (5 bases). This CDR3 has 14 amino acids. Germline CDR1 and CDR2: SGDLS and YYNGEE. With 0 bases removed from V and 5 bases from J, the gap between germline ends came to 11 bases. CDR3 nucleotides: TGTGCCAGCAGCGTAGCTCTCAGGGAAACTGAAGCTTTCTTT. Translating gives CASSVALRETEAFF.

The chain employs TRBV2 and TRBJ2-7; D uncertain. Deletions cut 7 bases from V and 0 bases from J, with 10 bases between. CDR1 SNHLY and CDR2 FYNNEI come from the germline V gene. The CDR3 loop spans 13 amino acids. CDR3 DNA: TGTGCCAGCATTCCAGGCGCCTCCTACGAGCAGTACTTC. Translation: CASIPGASYEQYF.

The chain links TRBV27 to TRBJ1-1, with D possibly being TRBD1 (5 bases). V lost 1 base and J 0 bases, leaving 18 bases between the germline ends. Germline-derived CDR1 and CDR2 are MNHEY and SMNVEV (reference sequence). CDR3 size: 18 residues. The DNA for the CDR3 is TGTGCCAGCAGTTTATTCGGCCTAGTTGGGGCAATGAACACTGAAGCTTTCTTT. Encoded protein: CASSLFGLVGAMNTEAFF.

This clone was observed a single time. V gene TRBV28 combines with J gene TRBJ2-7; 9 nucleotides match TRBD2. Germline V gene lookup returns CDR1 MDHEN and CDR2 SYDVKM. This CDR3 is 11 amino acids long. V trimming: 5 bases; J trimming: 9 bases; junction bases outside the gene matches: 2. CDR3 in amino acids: CASSQREVQYF. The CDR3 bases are TGTGCCAGCAGTCAGCGGGAGGTGCAGTACTTC.

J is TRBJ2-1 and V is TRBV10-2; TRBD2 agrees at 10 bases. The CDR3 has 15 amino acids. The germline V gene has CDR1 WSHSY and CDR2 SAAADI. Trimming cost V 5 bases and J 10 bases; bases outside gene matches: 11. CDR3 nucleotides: TGCGCCAGCAGTATAAGCGGGGGGGCTTATGGGGAGCAGTTCTTC. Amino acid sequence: CASSISGGAYGEQFF.

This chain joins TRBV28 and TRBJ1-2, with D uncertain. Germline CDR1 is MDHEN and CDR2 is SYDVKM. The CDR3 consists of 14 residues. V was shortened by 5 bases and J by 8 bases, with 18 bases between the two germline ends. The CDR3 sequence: CASSAAGSGAGYTF. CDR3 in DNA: TGTGCCAGCAGTGCCGCGGGTTCGGGAGCGGGCTACACCTTC.

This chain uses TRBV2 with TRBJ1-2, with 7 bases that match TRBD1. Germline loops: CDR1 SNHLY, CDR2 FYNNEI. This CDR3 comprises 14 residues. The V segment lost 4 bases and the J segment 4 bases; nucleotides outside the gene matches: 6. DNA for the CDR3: TGTGCCAGCAGTGTTGGACAGGAGAGCTATGGCTACACCTTC. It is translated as CASSVGQESYGYTF.

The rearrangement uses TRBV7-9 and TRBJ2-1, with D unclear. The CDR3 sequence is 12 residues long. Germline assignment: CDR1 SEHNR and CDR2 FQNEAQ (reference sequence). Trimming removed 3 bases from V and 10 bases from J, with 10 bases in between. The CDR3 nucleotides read TGTGCCAGCAGCTTCCCAGGCCTGGAGCAGTTCTTC. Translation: CASSFPGLEQFF.

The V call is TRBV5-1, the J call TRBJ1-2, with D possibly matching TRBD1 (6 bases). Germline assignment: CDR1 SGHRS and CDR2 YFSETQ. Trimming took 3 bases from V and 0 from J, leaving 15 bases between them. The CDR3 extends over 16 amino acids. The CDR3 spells CASSSVRDTSNYGYTF. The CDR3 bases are TGCGCCAGCAGCTCAGTCCGGGACACCTCTAACTATGGCTACACCTTC.

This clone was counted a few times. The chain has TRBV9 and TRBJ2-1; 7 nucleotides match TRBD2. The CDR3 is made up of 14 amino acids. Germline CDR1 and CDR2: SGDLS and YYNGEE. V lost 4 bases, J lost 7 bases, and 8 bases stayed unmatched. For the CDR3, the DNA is TGTGCCAGCAGCCCGACTAGCTTAGGGAATGAGCAGTTCTTC. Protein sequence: CASSPTSLGNEQFF.

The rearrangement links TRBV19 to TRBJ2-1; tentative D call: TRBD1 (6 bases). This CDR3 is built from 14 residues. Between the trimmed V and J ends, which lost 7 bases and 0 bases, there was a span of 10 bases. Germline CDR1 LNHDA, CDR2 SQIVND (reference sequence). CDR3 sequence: CASNTGTSYNEQFF. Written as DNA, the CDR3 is TGTGCCAGTAATACAGGGACCTCCTACAATGAGCAGTTCTTC.

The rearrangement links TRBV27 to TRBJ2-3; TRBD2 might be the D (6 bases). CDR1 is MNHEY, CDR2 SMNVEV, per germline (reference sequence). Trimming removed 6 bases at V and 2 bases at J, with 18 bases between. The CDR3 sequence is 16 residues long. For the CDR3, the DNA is TGTGCCAGCAGCCCGATCGGACTACCGGTCACAGATACGCAGTATTTT. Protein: CASSPIGLPVTDTQYF.

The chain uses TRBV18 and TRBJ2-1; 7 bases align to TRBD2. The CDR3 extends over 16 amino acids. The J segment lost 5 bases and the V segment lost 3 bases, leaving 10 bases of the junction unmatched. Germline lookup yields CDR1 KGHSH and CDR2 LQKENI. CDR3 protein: CASSPPGASGNNEQFF. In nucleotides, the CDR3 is TGTGCCAGCTCACCCCCCGGGGCTAGCGGTAACAATGAGCAGTTCTTC.